This TCR beta chain was obtained from a study of cytomegalovirus exposure and HLA in healthy donors. PCR employed 60 Vbeta and 13 Jbeta primers. The data were produced by immunoSEQ multiplex PCR, yet TCRdb's version contains in-frame clones alone and is incomplete. This table has some 120,000 clones, 15% to 20% appearing once. CDR1 and CDR2 from the germline V gene are SGHRS and YFSETQ. The V gene lost 1 base and the J gene lost 3 bases, with 7 bases spanning the gap. The length of the CDR3 is 13 residues. This rearrangement joins TRBV5-1 to TRBJ2-5; possibly TRBD2 for D (6 bases). The receptor was isolated from a female donor in good health and CMV-seropositive. The sample was PBMCs. This CDR3 is CASSLPGEETQYF. CDR3 bases: TGCGCCAGCAGCTTGCCGGGGGAAGAGACCCAGTACTTC.